This TCR beta chain emerged from a study of T cell changes during pregnancy in multiple sclerosis. The CDR3 loop spans 12 amino acids. Trimming pared 1 base from V and 10 bases from J, leaving 13 bases between. Germline CDR1 is SQVTM and CDR2 is ANQGSEA. Some clones are missing from TCRdb's copy, which holds only in-frame ones; the method was immunoSEQ multiplex PCR. The sample holds about 49,000 clones, 94% seen once. Sequenced material: CD8+ T cells from peripheral blood mononuclear cells, taken before pregnancy. This chain joins TRBV29-1 and TRBJ1-1, with a possible D match to TRBD1 (5 bases). The source is a female donor with multiple sclerosis, enrolled in a pregnancy study. CDR3 DNA: TGCAGCGTTGAAGGGAAGGGGTTGGGAGCTTTCTTT. This sequence encodes CSVEGKGLGAFF.